These 18 T cell receptor beta chains came from one sample sequenced in a study of spatial heterogeneity in lung cancer. The study, taken as a whole, reports: How many expanded intratumoral alpha and beta TCRs were present tracked the tumor mutation count, which was a count of nonsynonymous mutations.

Antigen specificity for these receptors is unknown. Each CDR3 protein is one row after TCRdb ran MiXCR on the 5' RACE reads. This repertoire shows about 5,100 distinct CDR3 sequences, 7% to 8.5% found once; its top ten account for about a fifth. The time point denotes: sample taken at primary tumor resection. Sequenced material: lung tumor tissue, taken at surgery. All receptors come from a male donor with early-stage non-small cell lung cancer.

This clonotype showed up many times. The rearrangement uses TRBV5-6 and TRBJ2-3; TRBD2 matches at 7 bases. Germline V CDR1 and CDR2: SGHDT, YYEEEE. CDR3 size: 15 residues. V dropped 4 bases and J dropped 1; count of bases not matched to a gene: 6. The CDR3 coding sequence is TGTGCCAGCAGCGGACTAGGCCCCCGCACAGATACGCAGTATTTT. Translating gives CASSGLGPRTDTQYF.

This clonotype was recorded many times. The chain links TRBV11-2 to TRBJ2-7, with no clear D. The germline CDR1 and CDR2 sequences are SGHAT and FQNNGV. Deletions cut 3 bases from V and 5 bases from J, with 17 bases between. The CDR3 length is 15 residues. DNA of the CDR3: TGTGCCAGCAGCTTGCAACCGACCCCCAAGGACGAGCAGTACTTC. Its protein is CASSLQPTPKDEQYF. The whole variable domain, remainder taken from reference TRBV11-2 and TRBJ2-7, is EAGVAQSPRYKIIEKRQSVAFWCNPISGHATLYWYQQILGQGPKLLIQFQNNGVVDDSQLPKDRFSAERLKGVDSTLKIQPAKLEDSAVYLCASSLQPTPKDEQYFGPGTRLTVT.

The CDR3 DNA is TGTGCCAGCAGTGAAGGAAGGACAGGAGGGCATTTT. This gives the protein CASSEGRTGGHF. This sequence joins TRBV6-1 and TRBJ1-5, with 7 bases matching TRBD1. Germline CDR1 MNHNS, CDR2 SASEGT. Unmatched junction bases numbered 6, after V lost 1 base and J lost 15 bases. This CDR3 spans 12 amino acids.

The V and J genes are TRBV7-2 and TRBJ1-6; D is perhaps TRBD1 (6 bases). The CDR3 runs 14 residues. The germline CDR1 and CDR2 sequences are SGHTA and FQGNSA. V dropped 3 bases and J dropped 10 bases, with 13 bases sitting between them. This CDR3 is CASSFTGFWSPLHF. As DNA, the CDR3 is TGTGCCAGCAGCTTTACAGGGTTTTGGTCACCCCTCCACTTT.

By sample fraction, this clonotype is medium-sized. The rearrangement links TRBV3-1 to TRBJ2-5; D uncertain. V shed 0 bases and J shed 2 bases, with 7 bases lying between them. Per germline, CDR1 LGHDT and CDR2 YNNKEL (reference sequence). The CDR3 extends over 14 amino acids. The CDR3 reads CASSQDPAQETQYF. The CDR3 bases are TGTGCCAGCAGCCAAGATCCGGCTCAAGAGACCCAGTACTTC.

This clonotype counts as medium-sized. The chain recombines TRBV4-3 with TRBJ2-5; 12 positions match TRBD2. Germline assignment: CDR1 LGHNA and CDR2 YSLEER. Trimming took 4 bases from V and 7 from J; bases not matched to a gene: 13. CDR3 length equals 17 residues. CDR3: CASSPGTSGLRIATQYF. The CDR3 nucleotides are TGCGCCAGCAGCCCGGGGACTAGCGGGCTTCGCATCGCGACCCAGTACTTC.

This clonotype was seen repeatedly, ten times or more. The chain couples TRBV28 to TRBJ2-7; 10 bases line up with TRBD2. The germline V gene encodes CDR1 MDHEN and CDR2 SYDVKM. This CDR3 has 14 amino acids. Unmatched junction bases numbered 10, after V lost 5 bases and J lost 9 bases. CDR3 loop: CASSRASGRVVQYF. DNA for the CDR3: TGTGCCAGCAGTAGGGCTAGCGGGAGAGTTGTGCAGTACTTC.

This clonotype was observed a single time. This chain joins TRBV19 and TRBJ1-2, with 7 bases matching TRBD1. V was pared by 5 bases and J by 5 bases, with 11 bases of the junction left unmatched. There are 15 residues in the CDR3. Germline CDR1 LNHDA, CDR2 SQIVND (reference sequence). This CDR3 is CASSLHSRDSYGYTF. CDR3 nucleotide sequence: TGTGCCAGTAGTCTCCATTCCCGGGACAGTTATGGCTACACCTTC.

This clonotype is medium-sized within its sample. This rearrangement joins TRBV5-1 to TRBJ1-6; D not certain. This CDR3 contains 15 residues. V was clipped by 0 bases and J by 5 bases, with 9 bases between them. Germline V gene sequence: CDR1 SGHRS, CDR2 YFSETQ. CDR3 residues: CASSLDADDNSPLHF. The CDR3 region has the DNA TGCGCCAGCAGCTTGGATGCAGATGATAATTCACCCCTCCACTTT. The full variable domain, rest sourced from reference TRBV5-1 and TRBJ1-6, is KAGVTQTPRYLIKTRGQQVTLSCSPISGHRSVSWYQQTPGQGLQFLFEYFSETQRNKGNFPGRFSGRQFSNSRSEMNVSTLELGDSALYLCASSLDADDNSPLHFGNGTRLTVT.

This chain connects TRBV20-1 to TRBJ1-1; possibly TRBD1 for D (6 bases). Trimming took off 6 bases at V and 5 bases at J, with 25 bases between the two ends. From germline, CDR1 is DFQATT and CDR2 SNEGSKA (reference sequence). The CDR3 has 16 amino acids. DNA of the CDR3: TGCAGTGCGCCTAACGTCCCCGGGGGCGTAGGAACTGAAGCTTTCTTT. It specifies CSAPNVPGGVGTEAFF.

V and J are TRBV20-1 and TRBJ1-3; the match to TRBD1 covers 8 bases. Losses at the gene ends were 5 bases for V and 4 bases for J; bases not matched to a gene: 7. This CDR3 has 14 residues. Germline V gene sequence: CDR1 DFQATT, CDR2 SNEGSKA (reference sequence). The CDR3 is CSASRQGRGNTIYF. CDR3 sequence (DNA): TGCAGTGCTTCCAGACAGGGGCGAGGAAACACCATATATTTT.

This clonotype was picked up a small number of times. The chain's CDR3 is CASSDRTGTNTEAFF. As DNA, the CDR3 is TGTGCCAGCTCAGACCGGACAGGGACGAACACTGAAGCTTTCTTT. The rearrangement links TRBV18 to TRBJ1-1; 8 bases fit TRBD1. V shed 5 bases and J 1 base; nucleotides not matched to a gene: 6. The CDR3 has 15 amino acids. The germline V gene encodes CDR1 KGHSH and CDR2 LQKENI.

This clonotype was counted many times. The V and J genes are TRBV7-2 and TRBJ2-3; D remains unclear. With 6 bases removed from V and 1 base from J, the gap between germline ends came to 8 bases. Germline CDR1 and CDR2: SGHTA and FQGNSA. The CDR3 covers 13 residues. In DNA form, the CDR3 reads TGTGCCAGCAGGGTGGAAGGCACAGATACGCAGTATTTT. Translated, it gives CASRVEGTDTQYF.

By sample share, this clonotype is large (0.1 to 1%). The chain joins TRBV4-3 to TRBJ2-1; the D is unclear. The V end lost 0 bases, the J end lost 4 bases, and 10 bases lay between the germline ends. The CDR3 is 15 amino acids. The V gene's germline CDR1 is LGHNA and CDR2 YSLEER. The CDR3 DNA reads TGCGCCAGCAGCCAAGATGCGGCAGTTTACAATGAGCAGTTCTTC. Protein: CASSQDAAVYNEQFF.

The rearrangement joins TRBV10-3 to TRBJ1-3; a possible D gene is TRBD1 (6 bases). There are 14 residues in the CDR3. Trimming removed 4 bases at V and 4 bases at J, with 11 bases between. Looked up from germline, CDR1 is ENHRY and CDR2 is SYGVKD. CDR3 region: CAISARTVGNTIYF. CDR3 nucleotide sequence: TGTGCCATCAGTGCTAGGACAGTCGGAAACACCATATATTTT.

There are many counts of this clonotype. The CDR3 coding sequence is TGTGCCAGCAGTGGGACTGCGGGGGCCCGGGGTCAGCCCCAGCATTTT. It yields the protein CASSGTAGARGQPQHF. The chain uses TRBV6-5 and TRBJ1-5; D may be TRBD1 (6 bases). CDR3 size: 16 residues. Germline assignment: CDR1 MNHEY and CDR2 SVGAGI. Deletions cut 5 bases from V and 6 bases from J, with 20 bases between.

The sample holds many counts of this clonotype. This sequence joins TRBV6-2 or TRBV6-3 and TRBJ1-5; D is possibly TRBD1 (6 bases). Deletions cut 7 bases from V and 6 bases from J, with 10 bases between. This CDR3 is built from 12 residues. Germline-derived CDR1 and CDR2 are MNHEY and SVGEGT. CDR3 sequence: CASTTGFQPQHF. The CDR3 DNA reads as TGTGCCAGCACCACAGGGTTTCAGCCCCAGCATTTT.

The chain carries TRBV2 and TRBJ2-7, with D perhaps given as TRBD1 or TRBD2 (5 bases each). Germline V gives CDR1 SNHLY, CDR2 FYNNEI. The CDR3 covers 15 residues. Trimming cost V 10 bases and J 4 bases, with 23 bases left between them. In DNA, the CDR3 is TGTGCCAACAACCCGGAGCCGGGACGAAGGTACGAGCAGTACTTC. Protein: CANNPEPGRRYEQYF.